This is a list of T cell receptor beta chains from one sample in a study of T-cell reconstitution after alpha-beta-depleted transplantation in children. TCRdb reprocessed the PCR reads with MiXCR, giving one entry per CDR3 protein. This table has 670,000 or so distinct CDR3 sequences, less than 15% appearing once. The sequencing here drew on PBMCs, taken before TCRalphabeta/CD19-depleted stem cell transplant. The source is a girl aged 2-10 years with congenital amegakaryocytic thrombocytopenia, due to receive a stem cell transplant. Both conserved end residues are part of each CDR3. The D gene is left open where the match is weak. Clone size is not always given. Where it is, it says once, few, many or a class for expanded clones.

-	TRBV7-9	many	TRBJ2-3	TGTGCCAGCAGCCCTTCGACTACTTCAGATACGCAGTATTTT	CASSPSTTSDTQYF
-	TRBV30	-	TRBJ2-6	TGTGCCTGGAGTTTCGGGCCCTTTGGAGCCAACGTCCTGACTTTC	CAWSFGPFGANVLTF
-	TRBV5-4	many	TRBJ2-1	TGTGCCAGCAGCCCCGAAGTAGGAAGTGAGCAGTTCTTC	CASSPEVGSEQFF
-	TRBV21-1	-	TRBJ2-4	TGTGCCAGCAGCAGAAGCGGGAACATTCAGTACTTC	CASSRSGNIQYF
TRBD2	TRBV7-8	many	TRBJ2-7	TGTGCCAGCAGCTTAGAAGCGTGGAGCGGGAGGACATACTACGAGCAGTACTTC	CASSLEAWSGRTYYEQYF
TRBD2	TRBV18	-	TRBJ2-1	TGTGCCAGCTCACCACGTGTCGGGAGGGCCGTAGATGAGCAGTTCTTC	CASSPRVGRAVDEQFF
-	TRBV12-3/TRBV12-4	few	TRBJ2-6	TGTGCCAGCACCCGTTTCAGCGGGTCCTCTGGGGCCAACGTCCTGACTTTC	CASTRFSGSSGANVLTF
TRBD2	TRBV20-1	-	TRBJ2-5	TGCAGTGCTAGGGGGCGGGAGGGTGAGGAGACCCAGTACTTC	CSARGREGEETQYF
TRBD2	TRBV5-1	-	TRBJ2-7	TGCGCCAGCAGCCGAACACTAGCGGAGGGCCTCTACGAGCAGTACTTC	CASSRTLAEGLYEQYF
TRBD1	TRBV12-3/TRBV12-4	many	TRBJ1-5	TGTGCCAGCAGCCGCCGAGACGGACAGGGAAGTCAGCCCCAGCATTTT	CASSRRDGQGSQPQHF
-	TRBV7-8	few	TRBJ1-6	TGTGCCAGCAGCTTACGGGGGGGGCATAATTCACCCCTCCACTTT	CASSLRGGHNSPLHF
-	TRBV7-9	-	TRBJ2-1	TGTGCCAGCAGCTCCGGGACGGGGCAGTTCTTC	CASSSGTGQFF
-	TRBV5-1	-	TRBJ1-1	TGCGCCAGCAGCTTCGCCGGACGGGGTGAAGCTTTCTTT	CASSFAGRGEAFF
-	TRBV12-3/TRBV12-4	few	TRBJ2-7	TGTGCCAGCAGTTGGGGTCAGCTGGCCTACGAGCAGTACTTC	CASSWGQLAYEQYF
-	TRBV7-6	many	TRBJ2-2	TGTGCCAGCAGCTTAGGCGGGCCATACGGGGAGCTGTTTTTT	CASSLGGPYGELFF
TRBD1	TRBV20-1	-	TRBJ2-7	TGCAGTGCCAGGACAGGGGGCCGCTACGAGCAGTACTTC	CSARTGGRYEQYF
-	TRBV20-1	many	TRBJ1-2	TGCAGTGCTAGGGAAACAGGGCGCTACACCTTC	CSARETGRYTF
-	TRBV12-3/TRBV12-4	few	TRBJ2-1	TGTGCCAGCAGTCCCCGAAAGATGAATGAGCAGTTCTTC	CASSPRKMNEQFF
-	TRBV7-9	few	TRBJ2-4	TGTGCCAGTTCGCAGGAGGACATTCAGTACTTC	CASSQEDIQYF
TRBD2	TRBV20-1	many	TRBJ2-7	TGCAGTGCTAGGGAGCGGGAGCTCTCCCCCGAGCAGTACTTC	CSARERELSPEQYF
-	TRBV3-1	many	TRBJ2-1	TGTGCCAGCAGCCACAATTCAAGGGGCCCGTTCGATGAGCAGTTCTTC	CASSHNSRGPFDEQFF
-	TRBV7-2	-	TRBJ2-5	TGTGCCAGCAGTGTGCGCGGAAACTCTGAAGAGACCCAGTACTTC	CASSVRGNSEETQYF
-	TRBV2	-	TRBJ2-3	TGTGCCAGCAGACGACAGGATAGCACAGATACGCAGTATTTT	CASRRQDSTDTQYF
-	TRBV10-3	many	TRBJ2-7	TGTGCCATCAGAGGTGATGACGAGCAGTACTTC	CAIRGDDEQYF
TRBD2	TRBV4-1	many	TRBJ2-1	TGCGCCAGCAGCCAACATCTTTTAGCGGGAGGCTACAATGAGCAGTTCTTC	CASSQHLLAGGYNEQFF
-	TRBV20-1	few	TRBJ2-3	TGCAGTGCTACCCGGGACTTCTCAGATACGCAGTATTTT	CSATRDFSDTQYF
TRBD1	TRBV11-2	few	TRBJ2-1	TGTGCCAGCAGCTTAGCCCAGGGGGATGAGCAGTTCTTC	CASSLAQGDEQFF
-	TRBV5-1	few	TRBJ2-1	TGCGCCAGCAGCCCGATGAGGGCCGGTCTCTACAATGAGCAGTTCTTC	CASSPMRAGLYNEQFF
TRBD2	TRBV6-1	many	TRBJ2-1	TGTGCCAGCAGCCCTCCGGGACTAGAATCCGTAGGGTTCTTC	CASSPPGLESVGFF
-	TRBV12-3/TRBV12-4	many	TRBJ1-2	TGTGCCTTAAGGGAGAACTATGGCTACACCTTC	CALRENYGYTF
-	TRBV20-1	few	TRBJ2-2	TGCAGTGCCACCCGGGATCCCAGAACCGGGGAGCTGTTTTTT	CSATRDPRTGELFF
-	TRBV20-1	many	TRBJ2-1	TGCAGTGCCAACGCTGGCTCTAGGATTCAGTTCTTC	CSANAGSRIQFF
-	TRBV5-1	many	TRBJ2-5	TGCGCCAGCAGCAAGTCACAGATACAAGAGACCCAGTACTTC	CASSKSQIQETQYF
TRBD2	TRBV20-1	many	TRBJ2-1	TGCAGTGCTAGAGATCCTAGCGGGAGGTACAATGAGCAGTTCTTC	CSARDPSGRYNEQFF
-	TRBV5-1	-	TRBJ2-7	TGCGCCAGCAGCTCGGGGCTAGCGTCCAGGGACGAGCAGTACTTC	CASSSGLASRDEQYF